The T cell receptor beta chain under discussion was sequenced for a study of shared clonotypes between healthy human individuals. The CDR3 has 18 residues. The V segment lost 3 bases and the J segment 7 bases; nucleotides outside the gene matches: 15. Germline V gives CDR1 SGHDT, CDR2 YYEEEE. Assay: immunoSEQ multiplex PCR; the TCRdb copy retains only in-frame clones and omits some. The sample holds some 1,400,000 clones, more than 95% seen once. This TCR came from a man aged 25 to 40 in good health. The gene calls are TRBV5-6 and TRBJ2-3, with 12 bases that match TRBD2. Sequenced input: naive CD4+ T cells sorted from blood. Subset given: CD45RA+ positively selected. In DNA, the CDR3 is TGTGCCAGCAGCTCGGCTCTAGCGGGAGGGAGCGTGTTATATACGCAGTATTTT. The encoded protein is CASSSALAGGSVLYTQYF.